This TCR beta chain was documented in a study of control samples from healthy donors and cancer patients. TCRdb's copy holds only in-frame clones and misses some; the assay was immunoSEQ multiplex PCR. Of some 15,000 clones in the sample, around 94% were seen once. The CDR3 is 15 amino acids. Deletions cut 0 bases from V and 0 bases from J, with 7 bases between. Looked up from germline, CDR1 is SGHRS and CDR2 is YFSETQ. Material: PBMCs. The J gene is TRBJ2-1, the V gene TRBV5-1; D gene ambiguous. The TCR originated in a man of 80 years or more with lung cancer. This chain's CDR3 is CASSLVSSSYNEQFF. The DNA of the CDR3 is TGCGCCAGCAGCTTGGTATCAAGCTCCTACAATGAGCAGTTCTTC. Full variable domain (remainder filled in from reference TRBV5-1 and TRBJ2-1): KAGVTQTPRYLIKTRGQQVTLSCSPISGHRSVSWYQQTPGQGLQFLFEYFSETQRNKGNFPGRFSGRQFSNSRSEMNVSTLELGDSALYLCASSLVSSSYNEQFFGPGTRLTVL.